The 9 T cell receptor beta chains below come from one sample, sequenced in a study of cytomegalovirus exposure and HLA in healthy donors. This PCR relied on a set of 60 Vbeta primers and 13 Jbeta primers. Using immunoSEQ multiplex PCR, the repertoire was profiled, and TCRdb retains in-frame clones only, with some absent. In the table there are under 250,000 clones, about 80% of which are singletons. The sequenced sample consisted of PBMCs. The receptor source for this set is a woman between 55 and 75 years old in good health and CMV-seropositive.

V is TRBV5-6 and J is TRBJ2-7; D possibly corresponds to TRBD2 (5 bases). Per the germline V gene, CDR1 is SGHDT and CDR2 is YYEEEE. This CDR3 spans 14 amino acids. With 0 bases removed from V and 4 bases from J, the gap between germline ends came to 11 bases. CDR3 in amino acids: CASSLGERSYEQYF. CDR3 sequence (DNA): TGTGCCAGCAGCTTGGGGGAGCGGAGTTACGAGCAGTACTTC.

V gene TRBV4-2 combines with J gene TRBJ1-1; TRBD1 matches at 7 bases. The V gene end was trimmed by 3 bases and the J gene end by 5 bases; junction bases not matched to a gene: 6. Germline CDR1 LGHNA, CDR2 YNFKEQ. This CDR3 is built from 14 residues. The CDR3 bases are TGTGCCAGCAGCCACCCCAGGGGGGAGACTGAAGCTTTCTTT. Amino acid sequence: CASSHPRGETEAFF.

This clone occurred once. The gene calls are TRBV4-1 and TRBJ2-3; D perhaps matches TRBD2 (6 bases). The CDR3 length is 13 residues. Germline V gives CDR1 MGHRA, CDR2 YSYEKL. The germline V and J ends were trimmed by 1 base and 10 bases, with 12 bases remaining between them. The CDR3 DNA is TGCGCCAGCAGCCAAGCAACCGGGAGCTCGCAGTATTTT. It yields the protein CASSQATGSSQYF.

This clone was recorded a few times. The chain is built from TRBV5-1 and TRBJ2-7, with 9 bases fitting TRBD1. The CDR3 is 15 residues long. The ends lost 2 bases at V and 3 bases at J; junction bases unmatched: 6. Per germline, CDR1 SGHRS and CDR2 YFSETQ. The DNA of the CDR3 is TGCGCCAGCAGCTTCCGGGACAGGGTCGACTACGAGCAGTACTTC. Residues: CASSFRDRVDYEQYF.

V usage is TRBV4-1 and J usage is TRBJ1-4; no firm D call. Deletions cut 4 bases from V and 4 bases from J, with 7 bases between. The CDR3 loop spans 13 amino acids. Germline V CDR1 and CDR2: MGHRA, YSYEKL. The CDR3 loop reads CASSPGINEKLFF. As DNA, the CDR3 is TGCGCCAGCAGCCCCGGGATTAATGAAAAACTGTTTTTT.

The chain employs TRBV27 and TRBJ2-3; D might be TRBD2 (7 bases). Looked up from germline, CDR1 is MNHEY and CDR2 is SMNVEV (reference sequence). The CDR3 spans 16 residues. Trimming shortened V by 8 bases and J by 1 base, and 19 bases separated the two germline ends. This CDR3 reads CASCLGGGIRTDTQYF. CDR3 DNA: TGTGCCAGCTGCCTAGGGGGAGGGATCCGCACAGATACGCAGTATTTT.

This clone was detected ten times or more. The chain has TRBV7-9 and TRBJ2-7; tentative D call: TRBD1 (6 bases). Per the germline V gene, CDR1 is SEHNR and CDR2 is FQNEAQ (reference sequence). With 5 bases removed from V and 4 bases from J, the gap between germline ends came to 12 bases. CDR3 length: 13 amino acids. The CDR3 spells CASSRGTPYEQYF. In DNA form, the CDR3 reads TGTGCCAGCAGCCGTGGGACACCTTACGAGCAGTACTTC.

The V call is TRBV9, the J call TRBJ1-1; D may be TRBD1 (6 bases). Per the germline V gene, CDR1 is SGDLS and CDR2 is YYNGEE. This CDR3 spans 13 amino acids. With 3 bases removed from V and 5 bases from J, the gap between germline ends came to 11 bases. The CDR3 is CASSATGYTEAFF. For the CDR3, the DNA is TGTGCCAGCAGCGCTACAGGGTATACTGAAGCTTTCTTT.

This clone has only a few counts. The chain uses TRBV7-8 and TRBJ1-5; unclear D gene. This CDR3 region has 15 residues. V lost 4 bases and J 2 bases, leaving 12 bases between the germline ends. From germline, CDR1 is SGHVS and CDR2 FQNEAQ. CDR3 DNA sequence: TGTGCCAGCAGCTCCGCTCCCCGGGGCAATCAGCCCCAGCATTTT. This sequence encodes CASSSAPRGNQPQHF. The complete variable domain, with remaining parts taken from reference TRBV7-8 and TRBJ1-5, reads GAGVSQSPRYKVAKRGQDVALRCDPISGHVSLFWYQQALGQGPEFLTYFQNEAQLDKSGLPSDRFFAERPEGSVSTLKIQRTQQEDSAVYLCASSSAPRGNQPQHFGDGTRLSIL.